This passage covers 25 T cell receptor beta chains from one sample sequenced in a study of blood T cells in healthy people across ages. A second PCR of 7 to 11 cycles used a sample-barcoded 5' primer and a J-beta primer mix. TCRdb used MiXCR to reprocess the 5' RACE reads, holding one entry per CDR3 protein. The sample includes 650,000 to 1,000,000 distinct CDR3 sequences, 35% to 60% of them seen just once. Sequenced input: blood. Source of these receptors: an elderly man in good health.

This clonotype was observed many times. V usage is TRBV6-5 and J usage is TRBJ2-5; TRBD2 is a possible D gene (6 bases). The V end was cut by 5 bases, the J end by 5 bases, with 15 bases between. Per germline, CDR1 MNHEY and CDR2 SVGAGI. This CDR3 has 14 amino acids. CDR3 in amino acids: CASSPLAPPETQYF. CDR3 DNA sequence: TGTGCCAGCAGTCCACTAGCTCCCCCGGAGACCCAGTACTTC.

This clonotype appeared a few times. A much larger clone is a single base away; this may be a read error. V is TRBV5-1 and J is TRBJ1-5, with a possible D match to TRBD1 (6 bases). The CDR3 loop spans 14 amino acids. The germline V and J ends were trimmed by 4 bases and 6 bases, with 14 bases remaining between them. Germline V lookup: CDR1 SGHRS, CDR2 YFSETQ. CDR3 sequence reads: CASSVAGDSQPQHF. The CDR3 bases are TGCGCCAGCAGCGTGGCAGGGGATTCTCAGCCCCAGCATTTT.

The chain couples TRBV7-2 to TRBJ2-1; maybe TRBD1 (6 bases). The germline CDR1 and CDR2 sequences are SGHTA and FQGNSA. This CDR3 is built from 15 residues. The V end lost 0 bases, the J end lost 3 bases, and 9 bases lay between the germline ends. The chain's CDR3 is CASSLAGHLYNEQFF. CDR3 coding DNA: TGTGCCAGCAGCTTAGCGGGACACCTCTACAATGAGCAGTTCTTC.

The rearrangement joins TRBV6-5 to TRBJ2-5; 7 nucleotides agree with TRBD2. This CDR3 spans 15 amino acids. With 5 bases clipped from V and 1 base from J, the junction kept 7 bases outside the gene matches. Germline V gene sequence: CDR1 MNHEY, CDR2 SVGAGI. The CDR3 DNA follows: TGTGCCAGCAGTAAAAGCGGGGCCTCCCAAGAGACCCAGTACTTC. Amino acids: CASSKSGASQETQYF.

For this clonotype: A much larger clone sits a single nucleotide away, making a read error possible. The J gene is TRBJ2-2, the V gene TRBV5-1; D is perhaps TRBD1 (6 bases). Germline lookup yields CDR1 SGHRS and CDR2 YFSETQ. CDR3 size: 15 residues. Trimming stripped 4 bases from V and 1 base from J, with 11 bases between. The CDR3 loop reads CASSTGQRNTGELFF. Here the CDR3 DNA reads TGCGCCAGCAGCACTGGACAGAGGAACACCGGGGAGCTGTTTTTT.

The genes are TRBV2 and TRBJ1-5; D remains ambiguous. V gave up 2 bases and J gave up 4 bases, with 9 bases separating them. CDR3 length: 14 residues. Per the germline V gene, CDR1 is SNHLY and CDR2 is FYNNEI. DNA for the CDR3: TGTGCCAGCAGTGAATTGAACGAGAATCAGCCCCAGCATTTT. Translating it yields CASSELNENQPQHF.

The chain carries TRBV9 and TRBJ2-3, with TRBD2 matching 7 bases. J was trimmed by 5 bases and V by 0 bases; bases with no gene match: 6. Germline V lookup: CDR1 SGDLS, CDR2 YYNGEE. There are 15 residues in the CDR3. The CDR3 sequence: CASSVEPGGGDTQYF. The CDR3 DNA sequence: TGTGCCAGCAGCGTAGAACCGGGAGGAGGAGATACGCAGTATTTT.

A few counts support this clonotype. V usage is TRBV6-2 or TRBV6-3 and J usage is TRBJ2-1, with 10 bases aligning to TRBD2. The CDR3 has 15 amino acids. The germline gives CDR1 MNHEY, CDR2 SVGEGT. The V gene end was trimmed by 8 bases and the J gene end by 5 bases; junction bases not matched to a gene: 9. The CDR3 DNA sequence: TGTGCCAGCTCACCACTAGCGGGAAAACACAATGAGCAGTTCTTC. This codes for CASSPLAGKHNEQFF.

J is TRBJ2-4 and V is TRBV6-6; D is undetermined. With the DNA end fitting TRBJ2-7 better, the J assignment may be wrong. Germline CDR1 MNHNY, CDR2 SVGAGI (reference sequence). This CDR3 is 14 amino acids long. CDR3 nucleotide sequence: TGTGCCAGCAGTTACCGCAGTACGACCTACGAGCAGTACTTC. It translates to CASSYRSTTYEQYF.

As regards this clonotype: Possible read error: a much larger clone is one base away. The rearrangement links TRBV30 to TRBJ2-1, with 13 nucleotides matching TRBD2. CDR3 length: 15 residues. CDR1 and CDR2 (germline): GTSNPN, SVGIG (reference sequence). The CDR3 nucleotides read TGTGCCTGGACCCCGACTAGCGGGAGGAATAATGAGCGGTTCTTC. Translation gives CAWTPTSGRNNERFF.

The chain joins TRBV11-3 to TRBJ2-1, with D uncertain. Germline CDR1 SGHNT, CDR2 YENEEA. The CDR3 extends over 13 amino acids. V was shortened by 5 bases and J by 4 bases, with 9 bases between the two germline ends. CDR3 residues: CASSPADYNEQFF. CDR3 in DNA: TGTGCCAGCAGCCCCGCTGATTACAATGAGCAGTTCTTC.

The J gene is TRBJ2-1, the V gene TRBV2; the D gene is possibly TRBD1 (6 bases). CDR1 and CDR2 (germline): SNHLY, FYNNEI. The CDR3 is 16 amino acids. V dropped 3 bases and J dropped 7 bases, with 19 bases sitting between them. The CDR3 here is CASSDHRAPPRNEQFF. In DNA, the CDR3 is TGTGCCAGCAGTGACCACAGGGCCCCGCCTAGGAATGAGCAGTTCTTC.

The rearrangement uses TRBV7-2 and TRBJ2-5, with D tentatively TRBD2 (6 bases). V was pared by 0 bases and J by 5 bases, with 13 bases between. The CDR3 runs 15 residues. Germline V gene sequence: CDR1 SGHTA, CDR2 FQGNSA. The CDR3, as DNA: TGTGCCAGCAGCTTAGCGATGGCTAGCGTCGAGACCCAGTACTTC. Amino acids: CASSLAMASVETQYF.

V gene TRBV20-1 combines with J gene TRBJ2-7; D is perhaps TRBD1 or TRBD2 (5 bases each). The V and J ends lost 1 base and 0 bases respectively, with 10 bases between them. CDR1 and CDR2 (germline): DFQATT, SNEGSKA (reference sequence). The CDR3 is made up of 14 amino acids. In DNA, the CDR3 is TGCAGTGCTAGAGGGGACCCGCGCTCCTACGAGCAGTACTTC. Protein product: CSARGDPRSYEQYF.

The chain links TRBV15 to TRBJ1-6; 7 bases are a match to TRBD1. This CDR3 spans 14 amino acids. Germline CDR1 LNHNV, CDR2 YYDKDF (reference sequence). V shed 0 bases and J 7 bases; nucleotides not matched to a gene: 0. The CDR3 here is CATSREQGNSPLHF. CDR3 sequence (DNA): TGTGCCACCAGCAGAGAACAGGGGAATTCACCCCTCCACTTT.

The chain links TRBV12-3 or TRBV12-4 to TRBJ2-3; 12 bases match TRBD2. The CDR3 covers 17 residues. V lost 3 bases and J lost 5; bases outside the gene matches: 9. The CDR3 sequence: CASSLGTSGYGEDTQYF. The CDR3 DNA follows: TGTGCCAGCAGTTTGGGGACTAGCGGGTACGGGGAAGATACGCAGTATTTT.

The V call is TRBV6-4, the J call TRBJ1-1, with a tentative D call TRBD1 (5 bases). The germline V and J ends were trimmed by 11 bases and 7 bases, with 20 bases remaining between them. The CDR3 extends over 13 amino acids. Germline-derived CDR1 and CDR2 are MRHNA and SNTAGT. This chain's CDR3 is CAVRVGPYGEAFF. In DNA, the CDR3 is TGTGCCGTCAGGGTGGGTCCTTACGGTGAAGCTTTCTTT.

This clonotype came up a few times. The genes are TRBV28 and TRBJ2-3; possible D gene TRBD1, 5 bases. The V end was cut by 10 bases, the J end by 10 bases, with 18 bases between. Germline V gene data show CDR1 as MDHEN and CDR2 as SYDVKM. The CDR3 length is 12 residues. CDR3 loop: CAIKSVTAPQYF. The DNA of the CDR3 is TGTGCCATCAAAAGCGTGACAGCTCCGCAGTATTTT.

The chain joins TRBV6-1 to TRBJ1-2, with D possibly matching TRBD1 (5 bases). CDR3 length: 15 residues. Germline V gives CDR1 MNHNS, CDR2 SASEGT. V shed 3 bases and J shed 4 bases, with 15 bases lying between them. CDR3 nucleotide sequence: TGTGCCAGCAGTGAGCGGGGGGGTGTGGGCTATGGCTACACCTTC. Translating it yields CASSERGGVGYGYTF.

This clonotype has a count of ten or more. The chain links TRBV20-1 to TRBJ2-3, with 10 nucleotides matching TRBD1. The CDR3 sequence is 18 residues long. Germline lookup yields CDR1 DFQATT and CDR2 SNEGSKA (reference sequence). The V segment lost 1 base and the J segment 4 bases; nucleotides outside the gene matches: 14. CDR3 sequence: CSARVGNPGTGVPDTQYF. The CDR3 bases are TGCAGTGCTAGAGTTGGGAACCCCGGGACAGGGGTCCCAGATACGCAGTATTTT.

The chain uses TRBV7-2 and TRBJ1-2; 7 nucleotides agree with TRBD1. Germline CDR1 and CDR2: SGHTA and FQGNSA. The CDR3 is made up of 14 amino acids. The J segment lost 6 bases and the V segment lost 4 bases, leaving 8 bases of the junction unmatched. DNA of the CDR3: TGTGCCAGCAGCTCCGGGACAGTGAGAGATGGCTACACCTTC. Translating gives CASSSGTVRDGYTF.

This sequence joins TRBV4-1 and TRBJ2-7; possible D gene TRBD2, 6 bases. The J call may be wrong; the DNA end is better matched by TRBJ2-5. CDR3 length: 15 residues. In germline, CDR1 is MGHRA, CDR2 YSYEKL. The CDR3 loop reads CASSQATSRGETQYF. For the CDR3, the DNA is TGCGCCAGCAGCCAAGCAACTAGCCGGGGGGAGACCCAGTACTTC.

This chain connects TRBV7-9 to TRBJ1-2, with 11 bases identical to TRBD1. CDR1 is SEHNR and CDR2 is FQNEAQ in the germline V gene (reference sequence). The CDR3 is made up of 16 amino acids. Trimming cost V 5 bases and J 8 bases; bases outside gene matches: 13. The CDR3 region has the DNA TGTGCCAGCAGCGCTGGGACAGGGGGGGCGTTTTGGGGCTACACCTTC. This translates into CASSAGTGGAFWGYTF.

This clonotype was seen only a few times. The V gene is TRBV5-1, the J gene TRBJ2-5, with TRBD2 matching over 7 bases. J gave up 4 bases and V 3 bases, and 9 bases lay outside the gene matches. Germline V gives CDR1 SGHRS, CDR2 YFSETQ. The CDR3 consists of 15 residues. In DNA, the CDR3 is TGCGCCAGCAGCTCTCCTAGCGGAGTGGGAGAGACCCAGTACTTC. Protein: CASSSPSGVGETQYF.

The rearrangement joins TRBV27 to TRBJ1-1; D unresolved. CDR3 length equals 12 residues. Trimming removed 6 bases from V and 3 bases from J, with 8 bases in between. CDR1 is MNHEY and CDR2 is SMNVEV in the germline V gene (reference sequence). CDR3: CASRWGHTEAFF. CDR3 in DNA: TGTGCCAGCAGATGGGGTCACACTGAAGCTTTCTTT.